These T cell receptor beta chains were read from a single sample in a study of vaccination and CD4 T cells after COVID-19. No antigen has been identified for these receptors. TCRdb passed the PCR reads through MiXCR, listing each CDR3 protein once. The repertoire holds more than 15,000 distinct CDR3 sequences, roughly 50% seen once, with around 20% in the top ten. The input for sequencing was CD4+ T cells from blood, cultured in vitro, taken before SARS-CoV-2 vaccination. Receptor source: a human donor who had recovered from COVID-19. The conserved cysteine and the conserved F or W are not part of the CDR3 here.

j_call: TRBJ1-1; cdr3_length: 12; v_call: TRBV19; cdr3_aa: ASTRQGTNTEAF
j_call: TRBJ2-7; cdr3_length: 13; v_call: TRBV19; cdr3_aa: ASRPAGGSSYEQY
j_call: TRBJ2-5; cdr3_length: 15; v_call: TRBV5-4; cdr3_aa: ASSNLQGVKVPETQY
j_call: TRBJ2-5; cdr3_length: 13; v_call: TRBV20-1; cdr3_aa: SARGSGRAQVTQY
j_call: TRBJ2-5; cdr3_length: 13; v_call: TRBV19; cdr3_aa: ASSTRLAGRETQY
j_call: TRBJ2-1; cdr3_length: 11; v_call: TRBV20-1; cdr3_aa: SASQDGPNEQF
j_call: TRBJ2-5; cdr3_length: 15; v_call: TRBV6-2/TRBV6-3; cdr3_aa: AGAGTSGVGAIETQY
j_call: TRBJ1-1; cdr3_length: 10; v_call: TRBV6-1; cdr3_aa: AVGGWGAEAF
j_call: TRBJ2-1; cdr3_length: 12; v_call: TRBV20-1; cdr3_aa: SASPASGRNEQF
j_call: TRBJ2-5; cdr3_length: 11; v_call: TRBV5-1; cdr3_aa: ASSLVATETQY
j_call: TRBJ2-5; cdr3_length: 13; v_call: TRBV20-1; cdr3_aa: SAKGILANQETQY
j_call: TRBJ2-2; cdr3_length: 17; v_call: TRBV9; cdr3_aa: ASSTGLAGGTRVTGELF
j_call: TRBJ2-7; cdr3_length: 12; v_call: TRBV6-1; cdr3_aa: ASTTGVGAYEQY
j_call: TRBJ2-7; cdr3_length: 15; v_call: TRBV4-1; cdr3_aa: ASSQEFRGQGFYEQY
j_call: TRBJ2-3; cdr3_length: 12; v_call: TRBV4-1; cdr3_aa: ASSQGTGSDTQY
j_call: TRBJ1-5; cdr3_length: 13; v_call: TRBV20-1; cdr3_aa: SARRGALSNQPQH
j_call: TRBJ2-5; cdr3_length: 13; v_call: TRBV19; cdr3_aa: ASTNRASPWETQY
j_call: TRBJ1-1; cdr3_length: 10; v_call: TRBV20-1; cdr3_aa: SASGRGDGAF
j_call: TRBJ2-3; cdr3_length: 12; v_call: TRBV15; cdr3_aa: ATRAQGSTDTQY
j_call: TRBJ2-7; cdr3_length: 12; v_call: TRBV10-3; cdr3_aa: AISAKGPSYEQY
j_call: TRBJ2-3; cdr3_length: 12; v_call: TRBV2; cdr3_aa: ASNNGPSTDTQY
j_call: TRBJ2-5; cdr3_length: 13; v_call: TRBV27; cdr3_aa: ASLSTSGSGETQY
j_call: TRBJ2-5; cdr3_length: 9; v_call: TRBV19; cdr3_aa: ASGQQETQY
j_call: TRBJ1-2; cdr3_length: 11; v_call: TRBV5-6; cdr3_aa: ASSLDGEDGYT
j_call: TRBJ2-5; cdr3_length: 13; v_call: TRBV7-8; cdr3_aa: ASSHWRGRGETQY
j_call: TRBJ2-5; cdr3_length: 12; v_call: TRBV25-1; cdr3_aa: ASSGRDRFKTQY
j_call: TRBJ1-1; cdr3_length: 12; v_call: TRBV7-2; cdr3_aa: ASSYRGGNTEAF
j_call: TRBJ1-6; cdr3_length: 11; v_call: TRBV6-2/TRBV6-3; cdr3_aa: ASKGTVNSPLH
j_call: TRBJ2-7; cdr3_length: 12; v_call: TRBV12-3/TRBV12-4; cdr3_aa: ASSRTGPSYEQY
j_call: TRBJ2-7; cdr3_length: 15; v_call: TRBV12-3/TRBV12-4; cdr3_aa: ASRRTGAGAGIYEQY
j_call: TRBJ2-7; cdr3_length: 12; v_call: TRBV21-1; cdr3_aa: ASSDRDIDYEQY
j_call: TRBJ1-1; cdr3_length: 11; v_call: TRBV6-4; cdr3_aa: ASSVETGNKAF
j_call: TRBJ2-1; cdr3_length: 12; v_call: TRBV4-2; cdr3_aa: ASSQFGTDDEQF
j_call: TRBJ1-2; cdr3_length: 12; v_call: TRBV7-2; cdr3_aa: ASSLHRGQNGYT
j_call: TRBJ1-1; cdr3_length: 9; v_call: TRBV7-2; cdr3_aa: ASRRSTEAF
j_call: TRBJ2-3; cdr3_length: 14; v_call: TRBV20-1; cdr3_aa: SALESGSGSSDTQY
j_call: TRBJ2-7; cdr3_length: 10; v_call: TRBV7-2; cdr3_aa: ASSSQGYEQY
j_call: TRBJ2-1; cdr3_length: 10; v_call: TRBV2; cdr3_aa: ASSLDANEQF
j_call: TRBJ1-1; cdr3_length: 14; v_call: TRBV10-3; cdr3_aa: AISPSVGGLNTEAF
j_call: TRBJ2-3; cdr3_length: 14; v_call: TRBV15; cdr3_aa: ATSRDNRGTTDTQY
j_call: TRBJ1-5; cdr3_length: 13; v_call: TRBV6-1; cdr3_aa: ASSGANLGNQPQH